A selection of T cell receptor beta chains follows, all from one sample in a study of identical twins. One entry per CDR3 protein, called by TCRdb with MiXCR from the 5' RACE reads. The sample lists under 300,000 distinct CDR3 sequences; roughly an eighth were seen once. Sequences were obtained from memory (CD45RO+) T cells sorted from blood. All receptors come from a woman between 18 and 30 years old in good health. Both conserved end residues are part of each CDR3. A D gene is named only where the DNA matches it firmly. Clone size is stated in some rows and not others, as once, few, many or a class when expanded.

-	TRBV28	TRBJ2-3	-	CASSLPGTKTQYF	TGTGCCAGCAGTTTACCGGGGACGAAAACGCAGTATTTT
-	TRBV15	TRBJ2-2	-	CATSKGANTGELFF	TGTGCCACCAGCAAAGGGGCCAACACCGGGGAGCTGTTTTTT
few	TRBV6-5	TRBJ2-1	-	CASSYQLVSNEQFF	TGTGCCAGCAGTTACCAGCTAGTTTCGAATGAGCAGTTCTTC
few	TRBV4-1	TRBJ1-2	-	CASSQPQGGYGYTF	TGCGCCAGCAGCCAGCCTCAGGGAGGCTATGGCTACACCTTC
-	TRBV12-3/TRBV12-4	TRBJ2-7	TRBD1	CASSQTGTVGYEQYF	TGTGCCAGCAGTCAGACGGGGACAGTGGGTTACGAGCAGTACTTC
many	TRBV29-1	TRBJ2-5	-	CSVVGGQTQYF	TGCAGCGTTGTCGGGGGACAGACCCAGTACTTC
-	TRBV20-1	TRBJ1-5	-	CSARVQGHSNQPQHF	TGCAGTGCTAGGGTCCAGGGACATAGCAATCAGCCCCAGCATTTT
-	TRBV20-1	TRBJ1-1	-	CSVHRETTEAFF	TGCAGTGTTCACAGGGAGACGACTGAAGCTTTCTTT
-	TRBV7-9	TRBJ1-1	-	CASSPREGRDTEAFF	TGTGCCAGCAGCCCCAGGGAGGGGAGGGACACTGAAGCTTTCTTT
-	TRBV9	TRBJ2-3	TRBD1	CASSVAPTGADDTQYF	TGTGCCAGCAGCGTAGCTCCGACAGGGGCTGATGATACGCAGTATTTT
many	TRBV13	TRBJ2-3	TRBD2	CASSLQERGAPRLHF	TGTGCCAGCAGCTTACAAGAGCGGGGGGCTCCTCGCCTACATTTT
few	TRBV29-1	TRBJ2-3	-	CSVGKFTDTQYF	TGCAGCGTTGGGAAGTTCACAGATACGCAGTATTTT
few	TRBV20-1	TRBJ2-5	-	CSATPSLPVETQYF	TGCAGTGCTACTCCTAGTTTACCCGTTGAGACCCAGTACTTC
few	TRBV12-3/TRBV12-4	TRBJ2-1	TRBD2	CASRTGLAGAKQFF	TGTGCCAGCAGAACGGGACTAGCGGGGGCCAAGCAGTTCTTC
many	TRBV5-1	TRBJ1-1	-	CASSLVGTNTEAFF	TGCGCCAGCAGCTTGGTGGGGACTAACACTGAAGCTTTCTTT
few	TRBV12-3/TRBV12-4	TRBJ2-1	TRBD2	CASSGPLAGSINEQFF	TGTGCCAGCAGCGGGCCGCTAGCGGGATCTATAAATGAGCAGTTCTTC
few	TRBV20-1	TRBJ2-1	TRBD2	CSALPPSGATNEQFF	TGCAGTGCACTCCCTCCTAGCGGAGCCACCAATGAGCAGTTCTTC
-	TRBV25-1	TRBJ2-2	-	CASSEPAGRTGELFF	TGTGCCAGCAGTGAACCCGCAGGGCGCACCGGGGAGCTGTTTTTT
-	TRBV20-1	TRBJ2-1	-	CSARRSGPNEQFF	TGCAGTGCTAGGAGGTCAGGGCCCAATGAGCAGTTCTTC
many	TRBV5-1	TRBJ2-7	TRBD1	CASSPRAGGVYEQYF	TGCGCCAGCAGCCCCCGGGCAGGGGGCGTCTACGAGCAGTACTTC
many	TRBV20-1	TRBJ1-1	-	CSASGVNTEAFF	TGCAGTGCTTCAGGGGTAAACACTGAAGCTTTCTTT
-	TRBV5-8	TRBJ2-5	-	CASSRGPNGETQYF	TGTGCCAGCAGCCGGGGACCCAACGGGGAGACCCAGTACTTC
-	TRBV6-2/TRBV6-3	TRBJ2-2	TRBD2	CASRNNRRAGDSGELFF	TGTGCCAGCAGAAACAACCGCCGAGCGGGAGACTCCGGGGAGCTGTTTTTT
-	TRBV11-1	TRBJ2-1	TRBD1	CASSKRTGNNEQFF	TGTGCCAGCAGCAAAAGGACAGGGAACAATGAGCAGTTCTTC
few	TRBV5-1	TRBJ2-6	-	CASSSRGAGGANVLTF	TGCGCCAGCAGCTCCAGGGGGGCAGGTGGGGCCAACGTCCTGACTTTC
few	TRBV9	TRBJ1-6	-	CASSVGFGGGSPLHF	TGTGCCAGCAGCGTAGGCTTTGGAGGCGGTTCACCCCTCCACTTT
few	TRBV6-6	TRBJ2-1	-	CASSYIYNEQFF	TGTGCCAGCAGTTACATCTACAATGAGCAGTTCTTC
-	TRBV4-2	TRBJ2-5	-	CASSEGVDETQYF	TGTGCCAGCAGCGAGGGGGTAGACGAGACCCAGTACTTC
few	TRBV20-1	TRBJ2-3	-	CSAAPSADTQYF	TGCAGTGCCGCCCCGAGCGCAGATACGCAGTATTTT
-	TRBV5-8	TRBJ1-1	TRBD1	CASSRTGGAFF	TGTGCCAGCAGCCGGACAGGGGGAGCTTTCTTT